This record concerns one T cell receptor (beta chain) sequence. As yet, its antigen is unknown. The table came from immunoSEQ multiplex PCR; TCRdb's copy has only in-frame clones and leaves some out. The data hold about 52,000 clones, with approximately 92% observed a single time. The sample originates from a study of OX40 agonist ivuxolimab in advanced cancers. Looking at the study overall: Patients got intravenous ivuxolimab at 0.01 to 10 mg/kg every 2 weeks. Study findings and constraints: CD4+ and CD8+ blood T cells expanded clonally by week 6 at 0.1 to 3.0 mg/kg.

This CDR3 comprises 19 residues. J gave up 10 bases and V 1 base, and 20 bases lay outside the gene matches. Germline V gene data show CDR1 as MGHRA and CDR2 as YSYEKL. Blood sampling took place at baseline, cycle 4 day 1, and cycle 7 day 1. The chain joins TRBV4-1 to TRBJ2-1; 9 positions agree with TRBD2. This clonotype was sampled from an adult with an advanced solid tumor such as melanoma, head and neck, liver or kidney cancer. The sample in question was CD4+ or CD8+ T cells sorted from blood, obtained in a trial of the OX40 agonist ivuxolimab. The CDR3 bases are TGCGCCAGCAGCCAAGTAAATCTAGCGGGAAGAACTTGGGCCGGAGAGCAGTTCTTC. The encoded protein is CASSQVNLAGRTWAGEQFF.